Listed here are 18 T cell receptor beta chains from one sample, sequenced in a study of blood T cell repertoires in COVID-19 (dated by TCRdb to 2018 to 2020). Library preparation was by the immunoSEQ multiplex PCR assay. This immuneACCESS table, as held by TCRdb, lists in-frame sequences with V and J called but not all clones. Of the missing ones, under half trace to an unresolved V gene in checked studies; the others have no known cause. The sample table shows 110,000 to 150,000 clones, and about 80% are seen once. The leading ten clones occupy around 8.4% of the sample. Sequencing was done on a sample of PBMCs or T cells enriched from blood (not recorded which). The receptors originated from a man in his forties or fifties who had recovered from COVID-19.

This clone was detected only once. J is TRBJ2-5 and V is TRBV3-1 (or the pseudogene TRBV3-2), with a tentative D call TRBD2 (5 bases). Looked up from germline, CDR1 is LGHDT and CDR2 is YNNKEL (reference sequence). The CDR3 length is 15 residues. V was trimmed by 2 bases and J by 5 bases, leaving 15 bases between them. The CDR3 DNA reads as TGTGCCAGCAGCCAAAGAGTCGGACTTCCGGAGACCCAGTACTTC. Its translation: CASSQRVGLPETQYF.

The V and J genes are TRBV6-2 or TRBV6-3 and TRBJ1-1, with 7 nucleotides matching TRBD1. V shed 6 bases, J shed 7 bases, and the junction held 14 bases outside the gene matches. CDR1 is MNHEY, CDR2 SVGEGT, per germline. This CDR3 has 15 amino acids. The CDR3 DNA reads TGTGCCAGCAGCACAGGGGAGGCCGGAGGCGGTGAAGCTTTCTTT. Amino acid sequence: CASSTGEAGGGEAFF.

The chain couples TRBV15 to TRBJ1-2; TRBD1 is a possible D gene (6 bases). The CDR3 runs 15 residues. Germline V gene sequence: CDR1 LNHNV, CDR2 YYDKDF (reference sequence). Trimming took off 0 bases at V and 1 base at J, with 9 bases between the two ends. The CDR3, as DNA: TGTGCCACCAGCAGAGACAGGGGCTTTAACTATGGCTACACCTTC. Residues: CATSRDRGFNYGYTF.

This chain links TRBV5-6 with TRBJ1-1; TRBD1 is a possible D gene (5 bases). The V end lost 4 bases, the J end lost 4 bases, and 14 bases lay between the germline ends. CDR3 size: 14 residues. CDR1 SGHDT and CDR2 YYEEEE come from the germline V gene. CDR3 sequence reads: CASSEGARFTEAFF. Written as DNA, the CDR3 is TGTGCCAGCAGCGAAGGGGCTCGGTTCACTGAAGCTTTCTTT.

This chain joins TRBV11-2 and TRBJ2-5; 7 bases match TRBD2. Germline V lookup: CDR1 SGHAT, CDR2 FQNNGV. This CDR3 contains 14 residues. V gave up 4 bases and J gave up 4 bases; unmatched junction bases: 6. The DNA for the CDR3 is TGTGCCAGCAGCTCAGGACTAGTAAGAGAGACCCAGTACTTC. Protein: CASSSGLVRETQYF.

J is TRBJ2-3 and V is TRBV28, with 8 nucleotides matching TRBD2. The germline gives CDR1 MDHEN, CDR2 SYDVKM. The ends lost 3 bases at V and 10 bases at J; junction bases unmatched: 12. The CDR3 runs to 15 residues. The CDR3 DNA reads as TGTGCCAGCAGTTTCACTAGCGGTCGGAGGGAGTCGCAGTATTTT. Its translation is CASSFTSGRRESQYF.

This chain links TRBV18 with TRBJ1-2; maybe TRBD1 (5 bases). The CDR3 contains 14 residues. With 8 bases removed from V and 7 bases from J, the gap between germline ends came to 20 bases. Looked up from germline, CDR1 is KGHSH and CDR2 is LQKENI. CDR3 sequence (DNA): TGTGCCAGCCTACAGATGGGGCGCTTCCTTGGCTACACCTTC. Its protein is CASLQMGRFLGYTF.

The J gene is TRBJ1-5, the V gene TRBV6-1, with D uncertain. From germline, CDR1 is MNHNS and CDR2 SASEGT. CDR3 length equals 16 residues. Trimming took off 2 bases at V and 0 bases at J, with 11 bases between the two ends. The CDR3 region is CASSESGGNSNQPQHF. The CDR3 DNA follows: TGTGCCAGCAGTGAATCCGGAGGGAATAGCAATCAGCCCCAGCATTTT.

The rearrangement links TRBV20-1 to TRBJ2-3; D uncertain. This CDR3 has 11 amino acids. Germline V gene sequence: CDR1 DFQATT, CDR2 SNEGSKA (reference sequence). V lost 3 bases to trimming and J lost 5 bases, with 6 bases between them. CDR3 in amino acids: CSASIGDTQYF. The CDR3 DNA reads TGCAGTGCTAGTATCGGAGATACGCAGTATTTT.

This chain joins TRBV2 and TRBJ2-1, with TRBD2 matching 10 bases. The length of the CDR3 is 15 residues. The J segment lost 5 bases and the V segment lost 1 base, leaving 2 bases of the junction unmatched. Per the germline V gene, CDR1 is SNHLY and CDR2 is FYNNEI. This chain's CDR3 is CASSEGTSGDNEQFF. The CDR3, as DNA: TGTGCCAGCAGTGAAGGGACTAGCGGAGACAATGAGCAGTTCTTC.

CDR3 protein: CASSRPGQGMRAFF. CDR3 sequence (DNA): TGTGCCAGCAGCCGACCGGGACAGGGGATGAGAGCTTTCTTT. This chain connects TRBV5-8 to TRBJ1-1; 10 bases align to TRBD1. Trimming at V came to 4 bases and at J to 10 bases, leaving 10 bases not matched to a gene. Per germline, CDR1 SGHTS and CDR2 YDEGEE. The CDR3 contains 14 residues.

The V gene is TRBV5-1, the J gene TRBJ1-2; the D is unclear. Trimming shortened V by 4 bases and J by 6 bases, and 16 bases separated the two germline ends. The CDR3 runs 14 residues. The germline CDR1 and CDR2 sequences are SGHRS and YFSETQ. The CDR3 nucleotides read TGCGCCAGCAGCCCGGACTCCCCCCGGGATGGCTACACCTTC. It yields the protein CASSPDSPRDGYTF.

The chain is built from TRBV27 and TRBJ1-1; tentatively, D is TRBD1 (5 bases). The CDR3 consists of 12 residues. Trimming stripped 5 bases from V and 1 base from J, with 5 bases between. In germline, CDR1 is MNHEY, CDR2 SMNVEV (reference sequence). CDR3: CASSTGNTEAFF. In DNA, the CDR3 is TGTGCCAGCAGTACAGGGAACACTGAAGCTTTCTTT.

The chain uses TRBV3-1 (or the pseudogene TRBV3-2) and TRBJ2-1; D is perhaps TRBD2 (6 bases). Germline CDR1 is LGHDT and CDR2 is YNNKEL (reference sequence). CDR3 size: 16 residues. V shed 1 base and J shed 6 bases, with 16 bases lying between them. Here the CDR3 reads CASSQAAAGRLNEQFF. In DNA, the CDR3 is TGTGCCAGCAGCCAAGCCGCCGCGGGGAGACTCAATGAGCAGTTCTTC.

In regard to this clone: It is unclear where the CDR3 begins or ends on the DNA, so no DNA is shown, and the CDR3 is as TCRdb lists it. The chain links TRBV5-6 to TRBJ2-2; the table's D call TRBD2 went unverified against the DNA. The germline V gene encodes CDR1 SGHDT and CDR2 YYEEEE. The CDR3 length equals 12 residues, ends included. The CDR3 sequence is CASSFGSGELFF.

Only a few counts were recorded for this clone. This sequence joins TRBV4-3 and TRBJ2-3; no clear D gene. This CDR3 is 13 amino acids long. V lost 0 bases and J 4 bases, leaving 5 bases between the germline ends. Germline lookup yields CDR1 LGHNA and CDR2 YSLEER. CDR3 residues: CASSQERADTQYF. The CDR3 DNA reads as TGCGCCAGCAGCCAAGAACGAGCAGATACGCAGTATTTT.

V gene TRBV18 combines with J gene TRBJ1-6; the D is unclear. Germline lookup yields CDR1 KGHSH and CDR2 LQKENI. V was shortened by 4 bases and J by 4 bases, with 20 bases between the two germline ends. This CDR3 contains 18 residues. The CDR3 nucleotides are TGTGCCAGCTCACGACACAGACTACCTACCCCTTATAATTCACCCCTCCACTTT. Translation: CASSRHRLPTPYNSPLHF.

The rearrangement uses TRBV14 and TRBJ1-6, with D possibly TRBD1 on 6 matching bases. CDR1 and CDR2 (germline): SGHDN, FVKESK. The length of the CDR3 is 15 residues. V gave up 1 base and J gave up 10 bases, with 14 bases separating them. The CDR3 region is CASSQVQGLNSPLHF. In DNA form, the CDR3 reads TGTGCCAGCAGCCAAGTCCAGGGGTTGAACTCACCCCTCCACTTT.